This entry is about one TCR beta chain. Its antigen is undetermined. Unstimulated regulatory T cells (CD4+CD25+CD127-), CD4+CD25- non-regulatory cells, CD4 and CD8 cells were FACS-sorted from thawed PBMCs. Clones were read by immunoSEQ multiplex PCR, and TCRdb kept only the in-frame ones, dropping some. This sample yields about 83,000 clones, of which 95% to 98% are seen a single time; about 0.5% belongs to the top ten. The sample originates from a study of Tregs in tolerant kidney transplant recipients. The CDR3 consists of 14 residues. V gave up 2 bases and J gave up 7 bases; unmatched junction bases: 7. CDR1 SGHTA and CDR2 FQGNSA come from the germline V gene. Study observations and caveats: For some patients, primers changed over time, blocking nucleotide-level comparison. Validation in larger populations is needed because few patients were studied. No direct test of biological reproducibility was done here.

The TCR originated in a human donor who received a combined kidney and bone marrow transplant. The sample in question was CD4+ T cells from blood, obtained before the transplant. This chain uses TRBV7-2 with TRBJ1-2, with TRBD1 matching 7 bases. The CDR3 DNA is TGTGCCAGCAGCTTAAGGGGGCGACACTCTGGCTACACCTTC. As protein: CASSLRGRHSGYTF.